This entry features one T cell receptor (beta chain) sequence. This entry is derived from a study of blood T cell repertoires in COVID-19. CDR1 and CDR2 from the germline V gene are LNHDA and SQIVND (reference sequence). The V and J ends lost 5 bases and 0 bases respectively, with 11 bases between them. The CDR3 has 15 amino acids. In the original processing: Reference gene primers were amplified, and this amplification served to estimate nucleated cell counts. Here immunoSEQ multiplex PCR was the method, and the copy in TCRdb shows in-frame clones only, minus some. That table is the source of V, J and clone size, and D and trimming were worked out from the DNA. The sample consists of about 350,000 clones, approximately 84% of them appearing once.

The TCR comes from a woman aged 25 to 45 who had recovered from COVID-19. Sequencing used PBMCs or T cells enriched from blood (not recorded which). The rearrangement uses TRBV19 and TRBJ2-1; D ambiguous. CDR3 sequence reads: CASSPTVTSYNEQFF. The CDR3 nucleotides read TGTGCCAGTAGTCCCACAGTGACCTCCTACAATGAGCAGTTCTTC. Combining the CDR3 with reference TRBV19 and TRBJ2-1 gives the whole variable domain DGGITQSPKYLFRKEGQNVTLSCEQNLNHDAMYWYRQDPGQGLRLIYYSQIVNDFQKGDIAEGYSVSREKKESFPLTVTSAQKNPTAFYLCASSPTVTSYNEQFFGPGTRLTVL.